The present T cell receptor (beta chain) was sequenced within a study of response to subunit inactivated influenza vaccine. MiXCR, applied by TCRdb to the RT-PCR reads, yields one record per CDR3 protein. The sample includes 500,000 to 600,000 distinct CDR3 sequences, 15% to 20% of them seen just once. V lost 6 bases to trimming and J lost 0 bases, with 11 bases between them. CDR1 and CDR2 (germline): MNHEY, SVGEGT. The CDR3 runs 15 residues. A word on this clonotype: Its cognate antigen is unknown.

Study observations and caveats: The authors suggested that few new T cells are recruited per seasonal influenza vaccination.

The TCR was taken from a man in his fifties or sixties who received an inactivated influenza vaccine. The sample was CD4+ T cells sorted from PBMCs, taken around 25 months after vaccination. V is TRBV6-2 or TRBV6-3 and J is TRBJ2-2; D unclear. DNA for the CDR3: TGTGCCAGCAGCCCCCTAGGGACGAACACCGGGGAGCTGTTTTTT. It codes for CASSPLGTNTGELFF.